Listed below are T cell receptor beta chains from one sample, sequenced in a study of blood T cells in healthy people across ages. TCRdb reprocessed the 5' RACE reads with MiXCR, giving one entry per CDR3 protein. Here the sample spans about 930,000 distinct CDR3 sequences, under 35% being singletons. The sample was also reused in another study, on T cells of mothers and their children.

The sample was blood. The receptors shown here come from a woman between 40 and 55 years old in good health. The CDR3 runs from the conserved cysteine through the conserved F or W. The order of the fields is V gene, D gene, J gene, clone size, CDR3 DNA, CDR3 protein. A D gene is named only where the DNA matches it firmly. Rows may omit the clone size; those that give it use once, few, many or a size class.

V gene: TRBV6-5; D gene: -; J gene: TRBJ2-4; clone size: -; CDR3 DNA: TGTGCCAGCAGTTACTCGACAGGTTCGGGTTCCAAAAACATTCAGTACTTC; CDR3 protein: CASSYSTGSGSKNIQYF
V gene: TRBV5-1; D gene: TRBD2; J gene: TRBJ2-7; clone size: many; CDR3 DNA: TGCGCCAGCAGCAAAAAGCGGGGGGGCCTTCACGAGCAGTACTTC; CDR3 protein: CASSKKRGGLHEQYF
V gene: TRBV12-3/TRBV12-4; D gene: -; J gene: TRBJ1-5; clone size: few; CDR3 DNA: TGTGCCAGCAGTTTAGTACAAAATCTTGGTGGGCCCCAGCATTTT; CDR3 protein: CASSLVQNLGGPQHF
V gene: TRBV20-1; D gene: -; J gene: TRBJ1-2; clone size: -; CDR3 DNA: TGCAGTGCTACTAAAACGACGGGGAACTATGGCTACACCTTC; CDR3 protein: CSATKTTGNYGYTF
V gene: TRBV20-1; D gene: -; J gene: TRBJ2-7; clone size: -; CDR3 DNA: TGCAGTGCTGAGGTCCTCCGGGGGTCCTACGAGCAGTACTTC; CDR3 protein: CSAEVLRGSYEQYF
V gene: TRBV7-2; D gene: -; J gene: TRBJ1-1; clone size: few; CDR3 DNA: TGTGCCAGCAGCTTAGTGCGGCCGGTGGGCACTGAAGCTTTCTTT; CDR3 protein: CASSLVRPVGTEAFF
V gene: TRBV29-1; D gene: TRBD1; J gene: TRBJ2-4; clone size: few; CDR3 DNA: TGCAGCGCCTCTGGACAGGGGGCTGCCAAAAACATTCAGTACTTC; CDR3 protein: CSASGQGAAKNIQYF
V gene: TRBV7-9; D gene: TRBD1; J gene: TRBJ2-1; clone size: many; CDR3 DNA: TGTGCCAGCAGCCACTACCGGGACAGGGGTAATGAGCAGTTCTTC; CDR3 protein: CASSHYRDRGNEQFF
V gene: TRBV28; D gene: -; J gene: TRBJ1-2; clone size: few; CDR3 DNA: TGTGCCAGCAGTTTCCTGGGGGATCGGGGCTACACCTTC; CDR3 protein: CASSFLGDRGYTF
V gene: TRBV15; D gene: -; J gene: TRBJ2-7; clone size: -; CDR3 DNA: TGTGCCACCAGCAGGGAGACAGCCACCTACGAGCAGTACTTC; CDR3 protein: CATSRETATYEQYF
V gene: TRBV7-7; D gene: -; J gene: TRBJ2-7; clone size: few; CDR3 DNA: TGTGCTAGCAGCTTAGCTGGGTGGGACAATGAGCAGTACTTC; CDR3 protein: CASSLAGWDNEQYF
V gene: TRBV28; D gene: -; J gene: TRBJ2-7; clone size: many; CDR3 DNA: TGTGCCATATCGACGGAAACCTACGAGCAGTACTTC; CDR3 protein: CAISTETYEQYF
V gene: TRBV5-1; D gene: TRBD1; J gene: TRBJ1-2; clone size: few; CDR3 DNA: TGCGCCAGCACCGTTACAGGGGGTACTAACTATGGCTACACCTTC; CDR3 protein: CASTVTGGTNYGYTF
V gene: TRBV7-3; D gene: TRBD2; J gene: TRBJ2-6; clone size: -; CDR3 DNA: TGTGCCAGCAGCTTTGAGCGGGGGCGATTTTCTGGGGCCAACGTCCTGACTTTC; CDR3 protein: CASSFERGRFSGANVLTF
V gene: TRBV12-3/TRBV12-4; D gene: TRBD1; J gene: TRBJ1-1; clone size: -; CDR3 DNA: TGTGCCAGCAGTCCGGGGACAGGCTATGGGACTGAAGCTTTCTTT; CDR3 protein: CASSPGTGYGTEAFF
V gene: TRBV7-2; D gene: -; J gene: TRBJ2-5; clone size: -; CDR3 DNA: TGTGCCAGCAGCTCAGGTGTGGGGGCCGGGGGTGAGCAGTACTTC; CDR3 protein: CASSSGVGAGGEQYF
V gene: TRBV6-1; D gene: TRBD1; J gene: TRBJ1-5; clone size: few; CDR3 DNA: TGTGCCAGCAGGGGACAGGGTAAAGCTCAGCCCCAGCATTTT; CDR3 protein: CASRGQGKAQPQHF
V gene: TRBV4-1; D gene: -; J gene: TRBJ1-2; clone size: many; CDR3 DNA: TGCGCCAGCAGCCAAGTGGGGGCGAGGACATATGGCTACACCTTC; CDR3 protein: CASSQVGARTYGYTF
V gene: TRBV7-8; D gene: -; J gene: TRBJ2-3; clone size: few; CDR3 DNA: TGTGCCAGCAGCTCCTTCACTAGCACAGATACGCAGTATTTT; CDR3 protein: CASSSFTSTDTQYF
V gene: TRBV5-1; D gene: -; J gene: TRBJ2-1; clone size: many; CDR3 DNA: TGTGCCAGCAGTTTAGGGAGCTCCTACAATGAGCAGTTCTTC; CDR3 protein: CASSLGSSYNEQFF
V gene: TRBV20-1; D gene: -; J gene: TRBJ1-1; clone size: -; CDR3 DNA: TGCAGTGCTAGGACAGTCGGGATCACTGAAGCTTTCTTT; CDR3 protein: CSARTVGITEAFF
V gene: TRBV7-2; D gene: TRBD1; J gene: TRBJ2-5; clone size: once; CDR3 DNA: TGTGCCAGCAGCTTAGCAGGGGGCGCGCACCAAGAGACCCAGTACTTC; CDR3 protein: CASSLAGGAHQETQYF
V gene: TRBV20-1; D gene: -; J gene: TRBJ1-4; clone size: -; CDR3 DNA: TGCAGTGTCCGGGGGCTGAGTAATGAAAAACGGTTTTTT; CDR3 protein: CSVRGLSNEKRFF
V gene: TRBV12-3/TRBV12-4; D gene: -; J gene: TRBJ1-3; clone size: few; CDR3 DNA: TGTGCCAGCAGTTTAGGGTTCACCATTGGAAACACCATATATTTT; CDR3 protein: CASSLGFTIGNTIYF